The 2 T cell receptor beta chains given below trace back to one sample, sequenced in a study of OX40 agonist ivuxolimab in advanced cancers. The assay was immunoSEQ multiplex PCR, and TCRdb's table has in-frame clones only and misses some. Seen here are roughly 41,000 clones, 85% to 90% observed once, and the top ten hold 2% to 3%. The specimen was CD4+ or CD8+ T cells sorted from blood, collected in a trial of the OX40 agonist ivuxolimab. All receptors derive from an adult with an advanced solid tumor such as melanoma, head and neck, liver or kidney cancer.

This clone was counted a single time. V and J are TRBV7-2 and TRBJ1-5, with a tentative D call TRBD1 (5 bases). This CDR3 is 13 amino acids long. Germline assignment: CDR1 SGHTA and CDR2 FQGNSA. V was shortened by 3 bases and J by 2 bases, with 5 bases between the two germline ends. The CDR3 sequence: CASSFRGNQPQHF. In nucleotides, the CDR3 is TGTGCCAGCAGCTTCAGGGGCAATCAGCCCCAGCATTTT.

This clone was seen only once. The chain recombines TRBV6-6 with TRBJ2-4, with a tentative D call TRBD1 (6 bases). Looked up from germline, CDR1 is MNHNY and CDR2 is SVGAGI (reference sequence). The V gene lost 4 bases and the J gene lost 0 bases, with 10 bases spanning the gap. This CDR3 spans 15 amino acids. The CDR3 reads CASSFDRLAKNIQYF. The CDR3 nucleotides are TGTGCCAGCAGTTTCGACAGGCTAGCCAAAAACATTCAGTACTTC.